This T cell receptor beta chain emerged from a study of beta chain features in type 1 diabetes. Study-wide background: Sorted cells from all samples, numbering approximately 100 million, were examined.

The whole isolated RNA underwent reverse transcription, so sequencing captured expressed TCRB transcripts. TCRdb's table, derived via immunoSEQ multiplex PCR, lists solely in-frame clones and lacks some. The table lists a few hundred thousand clones, 10% to 15% of them singletons. Germline CDR1 SGHTA, CDR2 FQGTGA. V lost 5 bases and J lost 4; bases outside the gene matches: 7. The CDR3 totals 16 residues. In its sample, this clone was seen a few times. Its antigen is still unknown. The study, taken as a whole, reports: Unsettled here was the matter of whether HLA type influences TCRB rearrangement.

Sequenced input: naive CD4+ T cells from blood. The J gene is TRBJ2-1, the V gene TRBV7-3, with 11 bases fitting TRBD1. The receptor was derived from a man between 18 and 35 years old in good health. The CDR3 protein is CASSLGGTGGYNEQFF. The CDR3 nucleotides are TGTGCCAGCAGCCTAGGGGGGACAGGGGGGTACAATGAGCAGTTCTTC. Combining the CDR3 with reference TRBV7-3 and TRBJ2-1 gives the whole variable domain GAGVSQTPSNKVTEKGKYVELRCDPISGHTALYWYRQSLGQGPEFLIYFQGTGAADDSGLPNDRFFAVRPEGSVSTLKIQRTERGDSAVYLCASSLGGTGGYNEQFFGPGTRLTVL.